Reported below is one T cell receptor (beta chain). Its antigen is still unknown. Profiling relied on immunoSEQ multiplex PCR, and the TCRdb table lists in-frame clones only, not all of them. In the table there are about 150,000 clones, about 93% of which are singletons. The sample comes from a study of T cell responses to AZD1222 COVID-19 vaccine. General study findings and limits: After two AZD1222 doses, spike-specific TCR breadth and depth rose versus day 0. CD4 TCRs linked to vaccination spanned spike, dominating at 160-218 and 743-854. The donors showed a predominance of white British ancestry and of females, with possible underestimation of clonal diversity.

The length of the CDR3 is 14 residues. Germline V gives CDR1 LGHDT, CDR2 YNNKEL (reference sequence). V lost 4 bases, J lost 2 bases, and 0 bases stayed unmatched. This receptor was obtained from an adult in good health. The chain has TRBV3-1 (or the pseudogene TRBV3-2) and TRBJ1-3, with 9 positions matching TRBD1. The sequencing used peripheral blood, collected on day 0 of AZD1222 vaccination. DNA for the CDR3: TGTGCCAGCAGCCGGACAGGGGCTGGAAACACCATATATTTT. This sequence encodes CASSRTGAGNTIYF.